These T cell receptor beta chains were read from a single sample in a study of Ad26.COV2.S vaccination and SARS-CoV-2 variants. Produced via immunoSEQ multiplex PCR; TCRdb's table is partial and in-frame only. The data contain about half a million clones, 89% of them singletons. Specimen: peripheral blood, collected in a trial of Ad26.COV2.S vaccine versus placebo. Receptors were obtained from a person aged 18-60 years who received the Ad26.COV2.S COVID-19 vaccine or a placebo. CDR3s include the opening cysteine and the closing phenylalanine or tryptophan. Each record gives: D gene, CDR3 length, V gene, J gene, clone size, CDR3 protein, CDR3 DNA. The D gene is left open where the match is weak. Rows may omit the clone size; those that give it use once, few, many or a size class.

.	16	TRBV4-3	TRBJ2-6	.	CASSQSRQTGANVLTF	TGCGCCAGCAGCCAATCGCGGCAGACTGGGGCCAACGTCCTGACTTTC
.	14	TRBV19	TRBJ2-7	.	CASSIGDYRSEQYF	TGTGCCAGTAGTATAGGGGATTATCGCTCCGAGCAGTACTTC
TRBD1	15	TRBV5-5	TRBJ1-5	.	CASSKTGSSNQPQHF	TGTGCCAGCAGCAAGACAGGGAGTAGCAATCAGCCCCAGCATTTT
TRBD1	14	TRBV18	TRBJ1-4	.	CASSQGTGNEKLFF	TGTGCCAGCTCACAAGGGACAGGGAATGAAAAACTGTTTTTT
TRBD1	16	TRBV5-8	TRBJ2-3	.	CASSLVPGQATDTQYF	TGTGCCAGCAGCTTGGTCCCGGGACAGGCCACAGATACGCAGTATTTT
.	15	TRBV6-5	TRBJ2-2	.	CASRPDRRSTGELFF	TGTGCCAGCAGACCGGACAGAAGATCCACCGGGGAGCTGTTTTTT
.	15	TRBV7-2	TRBJ1-2	.	CASSLAGMQGLGYTF	TGTGCCAGCAGCTTAGCGGGGATGCAGGGTCTCGGCTACACCTTC
.	14	TRBV18	TRBJ1-2	.	CASSPRGPREGYTF	TGTGCCAGCTCACCCCGGGGCCCACGGGAAGGCTACACCTTC
TRBD1	15	TRBV7-9	TRBJ1-4	.	CASSDRDRDNEKLFF	TGTGCCAGCAGCGACCGGGACAGGGATAATGAAAAACTGTTTTTT
.	19	TRBV7-9	TRBJ2-6	once	CASSPSRWGTGAGANVLTF	TGTGCCAGCAGCCCGTCCCGGTGGGGGACTGGGGCTGGGGCCAACGTCCTGACTTTC
.	12	TRBV12-3/TRBV12-4	TRBJ1-2	.	CASSYSNYGYTF	TGTGCCAGCAGTTACTCTAACTATGGCTACACCTTC
.	13	TRBV4-2	TRBJ1-2	.	CASSQDSGYGYTF	TGTGCCAGCAGCCAAGATTCGGGTTATGGCTACACCTTC
.	10	TRBV20-1	TRBJ2-3	.	CSATRDTQYF	TGCAGCGCTACCCGGGATACGCAGTATTTT
TRBD1	16	TRBV5-1	TRBJ1-1	.	CASSLEAGTANAEAFF	TGCGCCAGCAGCTTAGAGGCCGGGACAGCTAACGCTGAAGCTTTCTTT
.	15	TRBV5-1	TRBJ1-1	.	CASSRGAKMNTEAFF	TGCGCCAGCAGCCGGGGGGCGAAAATGAACACTGAAGCTTTCTTT
TRBD2	14	TRBV29-1	TRBJ2-2	.	CSVMSSGNTGELFF	TGCAGCGTAATGTCTAGCGGAAACACCGGGGAGCTGTTTTTT
.	16	TRBV10-1	TRBJ1-1	.	CASSESRGGMNTEAFF	TGCGCCAGCAGTGAGTCGCGGGGCGGCATGAACACTGAAGCTTTCTTT
.	15	TRBV14	TRBJ2-5	.	CASSQVSGSGGTQYF	TGTGCCAGCAGCCAAGTCTCCGGTTCCGGGGGGACCCAGTACTTC
.	14	TRBV6-1	TRBJ1-2	.	CASRDREGNYGYTF	TGTGCCAGCCGTGACCGGGAAGGGAACTATGGCTACACCTTC
TRBD2	15	TRBV5-1	TRBJ2-3	.	CASSATSGRAHTQYF	TGCGCCAGCAGCGCCACTAGCGGGAGGGCCCATACGCAGTATTTT
.	18	TRBV5-1	TRBJ1-4	once	CASSLGHRRTATNEKLFF	TGCGCCAGCAGCTTAGGTCACCGCAGGACGGCAACTAATGAAAAACTGTTTTTT
TRBD1	15	TRBV2	TRBJ1-4	.	CASSDPGQGSGKLFF	TGTGCCAGCAGTGACCCCGGACAGGGATCGGGAAAACTGTTTTTT
.	12	TRBV12-3/TRBV12-4	TRBJ2-5	.	CASARIGETQYF	TGTGCCAGCGCTAGAATAGGGGAGACCCAGTACTTC
.	16	TRBV6-2/TRBV6-3	TRBJ2-1	.	CASSPTLSSTYNEQFF	TGTGCCAGCAGTCCGACCCTTAGCTCCACCTACAATGAGCAGTTCTTC
TRBD1	16	TRBV5-1	TRBJ2-7	.	CASSPEEGQGAYEQYF	TGCGCCAGCAGCCCAGAGGAGGGACAGGGGGCCTACGAGCAGTACTTC
.	16	TRBV23-1	TRBJ2-5	.	CASSHSRTGRLETQYF	TGCGCCAGCAGTCACTCGAGAACAGGGAGATTAGAGACCCAGTACTTC
.	16	TRBV15	TRBJ1-5	.	CATSPPRYGSSQPQHF	TGTGCCACCAGCCCGCCCCGGTACGGCTCCTCTCAGCCCCAGCATTTT
.	17	TRBV28	TRBJ1-5	.	CASTTVQGFLGNQPQHF	TGTGCCAGCACTACGGTCCAAGGGTTTTTGGGCAATCAGCCCCAGCATTTT
TRBD2	15	TRBV7-7	TRBJ2-1	.	CASSPLAGVLNEQFF	TGTGCTAGCAGCCCACTAGCGGGAGTTCTCAATGAGCAGTTCTTC
TRBD2	16	TRBV11-2	TRBJ2-7	few	CASSLDRSSGSLEQYF	TGTGCCAGCAGCTTAGATCGATCTAGCGGGAGTCTCGAGCAGTACTTC
.	13	TRBV7-2	TRBJ1-5	.	CASSPHFSGPQHF	TGTGCCAGCAGCCCCCATTTCTCGGGGCCCCAGCATTTT
TRBD1	17	TRBV27	TRBJ1-1	.	CASRRLDRGLANTEAFF	TGTGCCAGCAGACGCCTCGACAGGGGGCTGGCGAACACTGAAGCTTTCTTT
TRBD1	15	TRBV9	TRBJ2-5	.	CASSARQGVGETQYF	TGTGCCAGCAGCGCAAGACAGGGGGTCGGAGAGACCCAGTACTTC
.	15	TRBV2	TRBJ1-3	.	CASSENRDPGNTIYF	TGTGCCAGCAGCGAGAATCGGGACCCTGGAAACACCATATATTTT
.	14	TRBV28	TRBJ1-4	.	CASSRGDTNEKLFF	TGTGCCAGCAGTCGTGGGGATACTAATGAAAAACTGTTTTTT
.	13	TRBV2	TRBJ1-5	.	CASSLDGELSQHF	TGTGCCAGCAGTTTGGACGGGGAGTTGTCCCAGCATTTT
.	15	TRBV5-6	TRBJ2-3	.	CASSLMVGGTDTQYF	TGTGCCAGCAGCTTGATGGTAGGGGGCACAGATACGCAGTATTTT
.	15	TRBV4-2	TRBJ1-4	.	CASSQDRQVNEKLFF	TGTGCCAGCAGCCAAGATCGCCAGGTTAATGAAAAACTGTTTTTT
TRBD1	15	TRBV5-1	TRBJ1-4	.	CASSLDGTGVEKLFF	TGCGCCAGCAGCTTAGACGGGACAGGGGTCGAAAAACTGTTTTTT
TRBD2	15	TRBV29-1	TRBJ2-7	few	CSVLKGASGSYEQYF	TGCAGCGTTCTAAAGGGGGCTAGCGGGAGCTACGAGCAGTACTTC